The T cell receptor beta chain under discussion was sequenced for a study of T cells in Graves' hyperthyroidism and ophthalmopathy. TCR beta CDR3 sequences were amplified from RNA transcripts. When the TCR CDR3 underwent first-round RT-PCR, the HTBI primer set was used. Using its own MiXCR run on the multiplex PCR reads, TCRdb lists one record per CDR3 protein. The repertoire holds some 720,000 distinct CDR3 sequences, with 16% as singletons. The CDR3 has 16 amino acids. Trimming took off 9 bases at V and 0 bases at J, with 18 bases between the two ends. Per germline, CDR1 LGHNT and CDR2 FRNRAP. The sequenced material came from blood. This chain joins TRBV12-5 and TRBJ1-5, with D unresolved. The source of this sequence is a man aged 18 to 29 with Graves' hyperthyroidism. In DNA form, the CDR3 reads TGTGCTAGCATGGACGGGGAATTCCATAGCAATCAGCCCCAGCATTTT. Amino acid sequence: CASMDGEFHSNQPQHF.